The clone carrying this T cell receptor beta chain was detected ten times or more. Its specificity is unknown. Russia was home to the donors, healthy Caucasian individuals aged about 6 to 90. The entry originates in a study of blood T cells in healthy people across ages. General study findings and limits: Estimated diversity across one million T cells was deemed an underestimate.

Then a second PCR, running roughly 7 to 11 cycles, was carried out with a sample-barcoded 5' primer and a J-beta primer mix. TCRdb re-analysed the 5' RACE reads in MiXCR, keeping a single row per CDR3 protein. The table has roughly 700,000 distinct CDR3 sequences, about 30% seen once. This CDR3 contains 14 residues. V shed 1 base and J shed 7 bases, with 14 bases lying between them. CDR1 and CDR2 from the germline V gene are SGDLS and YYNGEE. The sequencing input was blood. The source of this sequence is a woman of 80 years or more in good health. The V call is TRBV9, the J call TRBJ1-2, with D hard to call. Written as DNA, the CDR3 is TGTGCCAGCAGCGTATTCCCAGATTCGGGTGGCTACACCTTC. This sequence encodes CASSVFPDSGGYTF. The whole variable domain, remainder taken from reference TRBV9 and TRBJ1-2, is DSGVTQTPKHLITATGQRVTLRCSPRSGDLSVYWYQQSLDQGLQFLIQYYNGEERAKGNILERFSAQQFPDLHSELNLSSLELGDSALYFCASSVFPDSGGYTFGSGTRLTVV.